This T cell receptor beta chain derives from a study of T cells after yellow fever vaccination. TCRdb re-called the 5' RACE reads with MiXCR, one entry per CDR3 protein. The sample carries about 69,000 distinct CDR3 sequences, about 6% recorded once. Germline V CDR1 and CDR2: SGHRS, YFSETQ. V shed 4 bases and J 4 bases; nucleotides not matched to a gene: 3. CDR3 length: 13 residues. Ten or more counts support this clonotype. This rearrangement joins TRBV5-1 to TRBJ1-1, with 8 bases fitting TRBD1. The TCR sequence derives from a man aged 18 to 29 who received the YFV17D yellow fever vaccine. The starting material was CD4+ T cells sorted from PBMCs, obtained roughly 14 days after the first yellow fever vaccination. The CDR3 sequence: CASSRQGTTEAFF. The CDR3 coding sequence is TGCGCCAGCAGCAGACAGGGGACCACTGAAGCTTTCTTT. The full variable domain, in which reference TRBV5-1 and TRBJ1-1 provide the parts outside the CDR3, is KAGVTQTPRYLIKTRGQQVTLSCSPISGHRSVSWYQQTPGQGLQFLFEYFSETQRNKGNFPGRFSGRQFSNSRSEMNVSTLELGDSALYLCASSRQGTTEAFFGQGTRLTVV.